What follows is one TCR beta chain and its context. The CDR3 is 11 residues long. CDR1 is DFQATT and CDR2 is SNEGSKA in the germline V gene (reference sequence). V was pared by 5 bases and J by 9 bases, with 4 bases of the junction left unmatched. The data derive from a study of blood T cell repertoires in COVID-19. Study background: Samples representing acute and convalescent COVID-19 were sourced from the United States, Italy and Spain.

Data came from immunoSEQ multiplex PCR; TCRdb stores just in-frame clones and leaves some out. The table includes under 250,000 clones, roughly 83% detected once. The chain is built from TRBV20-1 and TRBJ2-1; 7 nucleotides align to TRBD2. The sequenced sample was peripheral blood. The sequence was collected from a woman in her sixties or seventies with active or convalescent COVID-19. The CDR3 region is CSAPQRGEQFF. As DNA, the CDR3 is TGCAGTGCTCCCCAGCGGGGTGAGCAGTTCTTC.